What follows are 5 T cell receptor beta chains derived from one specimen sequenced in a study of human T cells and chemical hapten exposure. Time point here: pre-sensitization, week 0. The treatment denotes: therapeutic diphenylcyclopropenone sensitization with weekly scalp DPC. TCRdb reprocessed the RACE reads with MiXCR, giving one entry per CDR3 protein. The sample contains about 250,000 distinct CDR3 sequences, roughly 8% of which appear only once. This specimen consisted of whole blood, obtained in connection with sensitization to the hapten diphenylcyclopropenone (DPC). These receptors all come from a man between 18 and 29 years old with alopecia areata. Some clones in this sample may be carry-over from other donors' samples.

This clonotype was counted many times. The chain links TRBV7-2 to TRBJ1-1; D is possibly TRBD1 (5 bases). With 4 bases removed from V and 1 base from J, the gap between germline ends came to 16 bases. The CDR3 covers 16 residues. Germline V gene lookup returns CDR1 SGHTA and CDR2 FQGNSA. The CDR3, as DNA: TGTGCCAGCAGCTCTCGGGGGACTGGGCGGAACACTGAAGCTTTCTTT. It translates to CASSSRGTGRNTEAFF.

The chain uses TRBV12-3 or TRBV12-4 and TRBJ2-2, with 8 bases lining up with TRBD1. The V segment lost 3 bases and the J segment 0 bases; nucleotides outside the gene matches: 3. The CDR3 spans 16 residues. The CDR3 spells CASSFDRGPNTGELFF. The DNA of the CDR3 is TGTGCCAGCAGTTTTGACAGGGGCCCGAACACCGGGGAGCTGTTTTTT.

CDR3 bases: TGCGCCAGCAGCGTCGTATCGACGGCAACAGATACGCAGTATTTT. Translation: CASSVVSTATDTQYF. The chain recombines TRBV5-1 with TRBJ2-3; D call uncertain. In germline, CDR1 is SGHRS, CDR2 YFSETQ. V lost 4 bases and J 3 bases, leaving 15 bases between the germline ends. The CDR3 extends over 15 amino acids.

This clonotype occurred many times. J is TRBJ1-1 and V is TRBV6-1; D gene uncertain. V was shortened by 6 bases and J by 6 bases, with 20 bases between the two germline ends. The CDR3 runs to 15 residues. Germline CDR1 MNHNS, CDR2 SASEGT. CDR3 loop: CASRRESGHGSEAFF. CDR3 nucleotides: TGTGCCAGCAGGAGGGAGTCGGGTCATGGGTCTGAAGCTTTCTTT.

This clonotype was found a few times. The chain couples TRBV20-1 to TRBJ1-4; possible D gene TRBD1, 6 bases. The CDR3 covers 14 residues. Germline V lookup: CDR1 DFQATT, CDR2 SNEGSKA (reference sequence). The V gene lost 6 bases and the J gene lost 6 bases, with 17 bases spanning the gap. DNA for the CDR3: TGCAGTGCAACTCAGGGGAGCATGGATGAAAAACTGTTTTTT. It is translated as CSATQGSMDEKLFF.